This record looks at one TCR beta chain sequence and its context. The data stem from a study of blood T cell repertoires in COVID-19. Study details: Acute and convalescent COVID-19 specimens originated in the United States, Italy and Spain. The analysed material was cDNA or gDNA that came from T cells, B-cell-depleted T cells, or PBMCs.

The CDR3 sequence is 14 residues long. CDR1 and CDR2 (germline): SNHLY, FYNNEI. V lost 10 bases, J lost 0 bases, and 15 bases lay in between. Original processing methods: The assay estimated nucleated cells by amplifying reference gene primers. The method was immunoSEQ multiplex PCR; TCRdb's version includes in-frame clones alone and lacks a portion of them. The V and J calls and clone size were taken over from that table, and D and trimming were inferred from the DNA. There are approximately 300,000 clones in the sample; around 80% occur only once, and roughly 1.3% lies in the top ten. This TCR came from a woman aged 45 to 65 with acute or convalescent COVID-19. Sequenced input: peripheral blood. J is TRBJ1-1 and V is TRBV2; possibly TRBD1 for D (5 bases). As DNA, the CDR3 is TGTGCCATTGTTAAGGCAGGGTTGAACACTGAAGCTTTCTTT. This encodes CAIVKAGLNTEAFF.